These 10 T cell receptor beta chains share one sample of origin, sequenced in a study of T-cell reconstitution after alpha-beta-depleted transplantation in children. Unique molecular identifiers were incorporated when the TCRbeta library was constructed. TCRdb processed the PCR reads anew with MiXCR; each CDR3 protein has one entry. There are 700,000 or so distinct CDR3 sequences in the sample; 13% occur only once, and 0.79% lies in the top ten. Sequencing was performed on PBMCs, taken before TCRalphabeta/CD19-depleted stem cell transplant. These receptors all stem from a girl aged 2-9 years with congenital amegakaryocytic thrombocytopenia, due to receive a stem cell transplant.

This clonotype was found a few times. The V and J genes are TRBV19 and TRBJ1-1, with D hard to call. V was trimmed by 3 bases and J by 0 bases, leaving 11 bases between them. Germline V gene sequence: CDR1 LNHDA, CDR2 SQIVND (reference sequence). The CDR3 sequence is 15 residues long. The CDR3 sequence is CASSILGNMNTEAFF. CDR3 bases: TGTGCCAGTAGTATTTTGGGCAACATGAACACTGAAGCTTTCTTT.

The chain uses TRBV10-3 and TRBJ2-3; 10 bases align to TRBD2. Germline V gene sequence: CDR1 ENHRY, CDR2 SYGVKD. The length of the CDR3 is 17 residues. J lost 1 base, V lost 5 bases, and 9 bases had no gene match. The CDR3 loop is CAISLAGAGIGTDTQYF. CDR3 bases: TGTGCCATCAGTCTAGCGGGAGCGGGGATTGGCACAGATACGCAGTATTTT.

The chain joins TRBV7-7 to TRBJ2-7; 8 bases are a match to TRBD2. V was clipped by 5 bases and J by 4 bases; unmatched bases: 10. The CDR3 has 15 residues. The germline V gene encodes CDR1 SSHAT and CDR2 FNYEAQ (reference sequence). The CDR3 sequence is CASSRRAGDEYEQYF. In DNA, the CDR3 is TGTGCCAGCAGCAGACGAGCGGGAGATGAGTACGAGCAGTACTTC.

Written as DNA, the CDR3 is TGCAGTGCAGAACAGGGGGCAACCGGGGAGCTGTTTTTT. This encodes CSAEQGATGELFF. V is TRBV20-1 and J is TRBJ2-2, with 9 bases fitting TRBD1. V was clipped by 6 bases and J by 5 bases; unmatched bases: 4. CDR3 length: 13 residues. Germline lookup yields CDR1 DFQATT and CDR2 SNEGSKA (reference sequence).

Concerning this clonotype: A much more abundant neighbour one base away suggests this may be a read error. V is TRBV6-5 and J is TRBJ2-3; D not resolved. CDR3 length: 14 amino acids. V lost 0 bases to trimming and J lost 3 bases, with 7 bases between them. Per the germline V gene, CDR1 is MNHEY and CDR2 is SVGAGI. The CDR3 reads CASSYSSATDTQYF. CDR3 sequence (DNA): TGTGCCAGCAGTTACTCGTCCGCGACAGATACGCAGTATTTT.

This clonotype has a count of ten or more. This chain links TRBV12-3 or TRBV12-4 with TRBJ2-7; D gene unclear. The CDR3 is 16 amino acids. V was cut by 0 bases and J by 2 bases, with 14 bases left in between. The CDR3 coding sequence is TGTGCCAGCAGTTTAGCCCAAGGGTACCCGGCCTACGAGCAGTACTTC. It specifies CASSLAQGYPAYEQYF.

Concerning this clonotype itself: A read error may explain this, as a much larger clone is one base away. The rearrangement links TRBV3-1 to TRBJ2-1; 7 positions agree with TRBD2. The germline CDR1 and CDR2 sequences are LGHDT and YNNKEL (reference sequence). This CDR3 spans 16 amino acids. CDR3 sequence: CASSQAGSRVHNEQFF. DNA for the CDR3: TGTGCCAGCAGTCAAGCGGGGTCGAGAGTCCACAATGAGCAGTTCTTC.

This clonotype was found many times. This chain uses TRBV5-1 with TRBJ2-2; 9 nucleotides align to TRBD2. The CDR3 sequence is 16 residues long. With 0 bases clipped from V and 4 bases from J, the junction kept 4 bases outside the gene matches. In germline, CDR1 is SGHRS, CDR2 YFSETQ. The CDR3 loop is CASSLALAGPTGELFF. CDR3 coding DNA: TGCGCCAGCAGCTTGGCGCTAGCGGGGCCCACCGGGGAGCTGTTTTTT. The variable domain in full, with the rest retrieved from reference TRBV5-1 and TRBJ2-2, is KAGVTQTPRYLIKTRGQQVTLSCSPISGHRSVSWYQQTPGQGLQFLFEYFSETQRNKGNFPGRFSGRQFSNSRSEMNVSTLELGDSALYLCASSLALAGPTGELFFGEGSRLTVL.

The V gene is TRBV20-1, the J gene TRBJ1-5; D possibly corresponds to TRBD1 (5 bases). V lost 5 bases and J lost 1, with 9 bases in between. This CDR3 has 13 residues. From germline, CDR1 is DFQATT and CDR2 SNEGSKA (reference sequence). The CDR3 here is CSAVDTSNQPQHF. In nucleotides, the CDR3 is TGCAGTGCTGTGGACACCAGCAATCAGCCCCAGCATTTT.

This clonotype was counted ten times or more. The chain employs TRBV20-1 and TRBJ1-5, with D perhaps matching TRBD1 (5 bases). The CDR3 is 18 amino acids. Germline V gene lookup returns CDR1 DFQATT and CDR2 SNEGSKA (reference sequence). V lost 2 bases to trimming and J lost 1 base, with 21 bases between them. Here the CDR3 DNA reads TGCAGTGCTAGATTCGGGGGTGAGAGTTTACTAAGCAATCAGCCCCAGCATTTT. This sequence encodes CSARFGGESLLSNQPQHF.